This T cell receptor (beta chain) comes out of a study of tumor-infiltrating lymphocytes in primary liver carcinoma. Overall study: The neoplasms were of stage T1-T3 N0M0, with dimensions of about 4.2 to 11 cm across. Each sample had roughly 3.65 to 7.13 million productive TCRbeta reads regardless of tissue type. Study-wide results and caveats: The difference in top-250-clone fraction between tumors and blood was significant, favoring tumors (p = 0.039).

Unsorted bulk tissue (roughly 20-31 mg) underwent RNA and DNA co-extraction. No patient had received treatment, and all had chronic HBV infection. The germline V gene encodes CDR1 SGHRS and CDR2 YFSETQ. V was pared by 0 bases and J by 1 base, with 20 bases between. The CDR3 is 19 amino acids. From 500 to 600 ng of total RNA, TCR beta-specific cDNA was reverse-transcribed using a constant-region primer. Amplification in three nested multiplex PCR rounds with slightly modified ARM-PCR gave rise to TCR beta libraries. Primers for the first two PCR rounds were TRBV1-TRBV30 forward primers and a C-beta reverse primer (about 9 cycles per round). TCRdb fed the multiplex PCR reads into MiXCR, producing one record per CDR3 protein. The sample has about 120,000 distinct CDR3 sequences, 55% to 70% seen once. On this clonotype: Its antigen is undetermined.

V is TRBV5-1 and J is TRBJ2-1; D is possibly TRBD2 (6 bases). The TCR was taken from a woman aged 55-70 years with primary liver carcinoma and hepatitis B virus infection. The sequenced material came from tumor-adjacent normal liver tissue. The CDR3 is CASSLVRLTGASSYNEQFF. Here the CDR3 DNA reads TGCGCCAGCAGCTTGGTTCGACTAACGGGAGCGAGTTCCTACAATGAGCAGTTCTTC.